This T cell receptor (beta chain) was recovered during a study of blood T cell repertoires in COVID-19. Overall study: Some COVID-19 samples were acute and others convalescent; all came from the United States, Italy and Spain.

This clone was seen a single time. TCRdb's copy holds only in-frame clones and misses some; the assay was immunoSEQ multiplex PCR. The table shows nearly 200,000 clones, with about 80% occurring only once. Germline assignment: CDR1 SGHDT and CDR2 YYEEEE. V shed 0 bases and J 4 bases; nucleotides not matched to a gene: 1. This CDR3 comprises 15 residues. The gene calls are TRBV5-6 and TRBJ2-3, with 11 positions matching TRBD2. The receptor's source is a middle-aged man who had recovered from COVID-19. Material for sequencing was PBMCs or T cells enriched from blood (not recorded which). CDR3 coding DNA: TGTGCCAGCAGCTTGGTGGGACTAGCGGCAGATACGCAGTATTTT. This translates into CASSLVGLAADTQYF.